Presented here are 21 T cell receptor beta chains from one specimen sequenced in a study of cytomegalovirus exposure and HLA in healthy donors. Only in-frame clones appear in the TCRdb table, and some are missing; sequencing was by immunoSEQ multiplex PCR. The table has about 120,000 clones, more than 95% seen once. The specimen sequenced was PBMCs. These receptors originate from a man aged 18 to 35 in good health and CMV-seronegative.

V gene TRBV4-3 combines with J gene TRBJ2-7, with D possibly matching TRBD1 (6 bases). This CDR3 is built from 15 residues. Germline CDR1 LGHNA, CDR2 YSLEER. The V gene lost 1 base and the J gene lost 5 bases, with 15 bases spanning the gap. CDR3 DNA sequence: TGCGCCAGCAGCCAAGTTCCTCAGGGGTACGACGAGCAGTACTTC. It translates to CASSQVPQGYDEQYF.

The chain employs TRBV5-8 and TRBJ2-2; D call uncertain. Germline CDR1 is SGHTS and CDR2 is YDEGEE. The CDR3 loop spans 11 amino acids. Deletions cut 9 bases from V and 7 bases from J, with 10 bases between. CDR3 DNA sequence: TGTGCCATCACGATGCGCGGGGAGCTGTTTTTT. Translated: CAITMRGELFF.

This clone occurred once. The V and J genes are TRBV13 and TRBJ2-2, with D possibly being TRBD1 (5 bases). Germline V gene data show CDR1 as PRHDT and CDR2 as FYEKMQ (reference sequence). The V end lost 3 bases, the J end lost 4 bases, and 6 bases lay between the germline ends. The length of the CDR3 is 13 residues. Here the CDR3 DNA reads TGTGCCAGCAGCTTTCAGGGCACCGGGGAGCTGTTTTTT. This sequence encodes CASSFQGTGELFF.

The chain is built from TRBV30 and TRBJ1-2; 9 nucleotides line up with TRBD1. This CDR3 has 15 amino acids. V trimming: 2 bases; J trimming: 8 bases; junction bases outside the gene matches: 12. Germline CDR1 GTSNPN, CDR2 SVGIG (reference sequence). Written as DNA, the CDR3 is TGTGCCTGGAGTCCAGGGACAGGGCAGGGGCAAGGCTACACCTTC. Translated, it gives CAWSPGTGQGQGYTF.

J is TRBJ2-1 and V is TRBV28; the D gene is possibly TRBD1 (6 bases). This CDR3 spans 15 amino acids. Germline V lookup: CDR1 MDHEN, CDR2 SYDVKM. Trimming removed 10 bases from V and 1 base from J, with 17 bases in between. CDR3 sequence: CANSRTGRSYNEQFF. In DNA, the CDR3 is TGTGCCAACAGCCGCACAGGGCGGTCCTACAATGAGCAGTTCTTC. The variable domain in full, with the rest retrieved from reference TRBV28 and TRBJ2-1, is DVKVTQSSRYLVKRTGEKVFLECVQDMDHENMFWYRQDPGLGLRLIYFSYDVKMKEKGDIPEGYSVSREKKERFSLILESASTNQTSMYLCANSRTGRSYNEQFFGPGTRLTVL.

The J gene is TRBJ1-1, the V gene TRBV28, with D perhaps TRBD1 (5 bases). From germline, CDR1 is MDHEN and CDR2 SYDVKM. This CDR3 spans 14 amino acids. Deletions cut 4 bases from V and 1 base from J, with 10 bases between. The CDR3 region has the DNA TGTGCCAGCAGTTCGACAGTCCCGAACACTGAAGCTTTCTTT. Amino acid sequence: CASSSTVPNTEAFF. Filled out from reference TRBV28 and TRBJ1-1, the complete variable domain reads DVKVTQSSRYLVKRTGEKVFLECVQDMDHENMFWYRQDPGLGLRLIYFSYDVKMKEKGDIPEGYSVSREKKERFSLILESASTNQTSMYLCASSSTVPNTEAFFGQGTRLTVV.

V is TRBV5-1 and J is TRBJ2-4; 8 nucleotides line up with TRBD2. Unmatched junction bases numbered 7, after V lost 0 bases and J lost 8 bases. This CDR3 has 15 residues. The germline gives CDR1 SGHRS, CDR2 YFSETQ. The CDR3 DNA sequence: TGCGCCAGCAGCTTGGGTAATGCGGGAGGAGACATTCAGTACTTC. As protein: CASSLGNAGGDIQYF.

The CDR3 protein is CASSHLSAVDNYGYTF. The CDR3 nucleotides are TGCGCCAGCAGTCACCTCTCGGCGGTAGATAACTATGGCTACACCTTC. The V gene is TRBV23-1, the J gene TRBJ1-2; no clear D. TRBV23-1 is flagged as an ORF with uncertain function. The CDR3 length is 16 residues. Trimming stripped 3 bases from V and 1 base from J, with 15 bases between.

This chain links TRBV9 with TRBJ2-3, with a tentative D call TRBD2 (5 bases). The CDR3 has 13 amino acids. The germline gives CDR1 SGDLS, CDR2 YYNGEE. V shed 3 bases and J shed 10 bases, with 15 bases lying between them. DNA for the CDR3: TGTGCCAGCAGCGAAGATTTGGACGGGGCGCAGTATTTT. Translated: CASSEDLDGAQYF. The whole variable domain, remainder taken from reference TRBV9 and TRBJ2-3, is DSGVTQTPKHLITATGQRVTLRCSPRSGDLSVYWYQQSLDQGLQFLIQYYNGEERAKGNILERFSAQQFPDLHSELNLSSLELGDSALYFCASSEDLDGAQYFGPGTRLTVL.

This chain joins TRBV29-1 and TRBJ2-2; D perhaps matches TRBD2 (5 bases). Germline CDR1 SQVTM, CDR2 ANQGSEA. The germline V and J ends were trimmed by 3 bases and 3 bases, with 11 bases remaining between them. The CDR3 loop spans 14 amino acids. The chain's CDR3 is CSVEPSGDTGELFF. The DNA for the CDR3 is TGCAGCGTTGAGCCCAGCGGAGACACCGGGGAGCTGTTTTTT.

The CDR3 is CASSSRGATNSYNEQFF. Here the CDR3 DNA reads TGTGCCAGCAGCTCTCGGGGAGCTACTAACTCCTACAATGAGCAGTTCTTC. This chain joins TRBV11-2 and TRBJ2-1, with a possible D match to TRBD2 (5 bases). Trimming cost V 4 bases and J 0 bases, with 16 bases left between them. CDR3 length: 17 residues. Per germline, CDR1 SGHAT and CDR2 FQNNGV.

V usage is TRBV4-1 and J usage is TRBJ2-1; 7 positions agree with TRBD2. Germline V gives CDR1 MGHRA, CDR2 YSYEKL. The V gene end was trimmed by 0 bases and the J gene end by 6 bases; junction bases not matched to a gene: 5. The CDR3 is 15 amino acids. CDR3 nucleotides: TGCGCCAGCAGCCAAGAGGAGCTAGCGGTCAATGAGCAGTTCTTC. Translating gives CASSQEELAVNEQFF.

The J gene is TRBJ1-1, the V gene TRBV6-4, with 8 bases that match TRBD1. Per the germline V gene, CDR1 is MRHNA and CDR2 is SNTAGT. There are 17 residues in the CDR3. V trimming: 6 bases; J trimming: 1 base; junction bases outside the gene matches: 13. This chain's CDR3 is CASRPGTGGSWNTEAFF. The CDR3 DNA reads TGTGCCAGCAGGCCTGGGACAGGTGGGTCTTGGAACACTGAAGCTTTCTTT.

The V call is TRBV5-6, the J call TRBJ1-1; a possible D gene is TRBD1 (5 bases). Trimming stripped 5 bases from V and 7 bases from J, with 12 bases between. Germline lookup yields CDR1 SGHDT and CDR2 YYEEEE. CDR3 length: 12 residues. The chain's CDR3 is CASRTWGGEAFF. In nucleotides, the CDR3 is TGTGCCAGCAGAACGTGGGGCGGTGAAGCTTTCTTT.

The V and J genes are TRBV27 and TRBJ2-7, with 8 bases matching TRBD1. The CDR3 loop spans 13 amino acids. The J segment lost 2 bases and the V segment lost 6 bases, leaving 3 bases of the junction unmatched. The germline V gene has CDR1 MNHEY and CDR2 SMNVEV (reference sequence). CDR3 region: CASRRTGTYEQYF. For the CDR3, the DNA is TGTGCCAGCAGACGGACAGGGACCTACGAGCAGTACTTC.

The chain is built from TRBV5-8 and TRBJ2-7; tentatively, D is TRBD1 or TRBD2 (5 bases each). The CDR3 contains 14 residues. The V end was cut by 4 bases, the J end by 3 bases, with 14 bases between. Germline V lookup: CDR1 SGHTS, CDR2 YDEGEE. The CDR3 reads CASSVDIEGYEQYF. The DNA for the CDR3 is TGTGCCAGCAGCGTGGACATTGAGGGCTACGAGCAGTACTTC.

V is TRBV5-1 and J is TRBJ1-1; D is undetermined. V was pared by 2 bases and J by 7 bases, with 15 bases between. The CDR3 loop spans 14 amino acids. The germline V gene encodes CDR1 SGHRS and CDR2 YFSETQ. This chain's CDR3 is CASSLAVPEGEAFF. CDR3 DNA: TGCGCCAGCAGCTTAGCCGTGCCTGAGGGTGAAGCTTTCTTT.

V usage is TRBV7-9 and J usage is TRBJ2-7; a possible D gene is TRBD2 (6 bases). CDR3 length: 12 amino acids. Germline CDR1 SEHNR, CDR2 FQNEAQ (reference sequence). Between the trimmed V and J ends, which lost 5 bases and 7 bases, there was a span of 12 bases. CDR3 amino acids: CASSEGTVEQYF. The CDR3, as DNA: TGTGCCAGCAGCGAAGGGACTGTTGAGCAGTACTTC. Complete variable domain (other parts from reference TRBV7-9 and TRBJ2-7): DTGVSQNPRHKITKRGQNVTFRCDPISEHNRLYWYRQTLGQGPEFLTYFQNEAQLEKSRLLSDRFSAERPKGSFSTLEIQRTEQGDSAMYLCASSEGTVEQYFGPGTRLTVT.

The chain joins TRBV27 to TRBJ2-4, with D possibly TRBD1 on 6 matching bases. The CDR3 length is 14 residues. CDR1 is MNHEY, CDR2 SMNVEV, per germline (reference sequence). Trimming removed 5 bases at V and 5 bases at J, with 13 bases between. CDR3 DNA: TGTGCCAGCAGTGTAGGACGGACAGAAAACATTCAGTACTTC. Protein sequence: CASSVGRTENIQYF.

The chain uses TRBV6-5 and TRBJ1-2; 9 bases align to TRBD1. The CDR3 runs 14 residues. Germline values: CDR1 MNHEY, CDR2 SVGAGI. The junction had 3 bases not matched to a gene; V was cut back by 2 bases and J by 5 bases. DNA for the CDR3: TGTGCCAGCAGTTACCACGACAGGGGGTATGGCTACACCTTC. Translated: CASSYHDRGYGYTF.

The chain is built from TRBV19 and TRBJ2-4; TRBD1 agrees at 8 bases. Germline CDR1 LNHDA, CDR2 SQIVND (reference sequence). The CDR3 sequence is 16 residues long. After removal of 5 bases from V and 0 bases from J, the junction contained 6 bases not matched to a gene. CDR3 sequence reads: CASSPGQGRAKNIQYF. The CDR3 bases are TGTGCCAGTAGTCCCGGACAGGGACGAGCCAAAAACATTCAGTACTTC.